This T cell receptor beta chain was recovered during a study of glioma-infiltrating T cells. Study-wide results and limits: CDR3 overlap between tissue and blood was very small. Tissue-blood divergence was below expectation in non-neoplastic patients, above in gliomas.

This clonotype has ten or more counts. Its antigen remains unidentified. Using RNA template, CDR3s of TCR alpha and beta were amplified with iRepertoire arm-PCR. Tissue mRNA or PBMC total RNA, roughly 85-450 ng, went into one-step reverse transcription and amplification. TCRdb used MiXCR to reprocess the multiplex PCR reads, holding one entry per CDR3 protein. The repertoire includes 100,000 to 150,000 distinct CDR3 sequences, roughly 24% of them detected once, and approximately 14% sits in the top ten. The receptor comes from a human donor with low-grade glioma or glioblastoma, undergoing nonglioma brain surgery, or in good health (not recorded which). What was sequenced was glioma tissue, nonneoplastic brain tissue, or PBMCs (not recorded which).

Here the CDR3 DNA reads TGCGCCAGCAGCTCGTCGGGACAGTTCTACGAGCAGTACTTC. It encodes CASSSSGQFYEQYF. The chain carries TRBV4-1 and TRBJ2-7; 7 nucleotides align to TRBD1. The CDR3 contains 14 residues. The ends lost 5 bases at V and 3 bases at J; junction bases unmatched: 7. Germline lookup yields CDR1 MGHRA and CDR2 YSYEKL.